This is a list of T cell receptor beta chains from one sample in a study of CD8 T cells in Susac syndrome. From the immunoSEQ multiplex PCR reads, TCRdb called clonotypes with MiXCR, one entry per CDR3 protein. The repertoire holds roughly 120,000 distinct CDR3 sequences, with roughly 94% as singletons. The sequenced sample consisted of CD4+ T cells from PBMCs. These receptors came from a human donor with multiple sclerosis. Both conserved end residues are part of each CDR3. D genes are given only for firm matches. Only some rows state a clone size, as once, few, many or a class for expanded clones.

clone size: NA; V gene: TRBV2; J gene: TRBJ2-7; D gene: TRBD2; CDR3 DNA: TGTGCCAGCAGCGTGACTAGCGGGAGCTCCGGGGAGCAGTACTTC; CDR3 protein: CASSVTSGSSGEQYF
clone size: NA; V gene: TRBV18; J gene: TRBJ2-3; D gene: TRBD1; CDR3 DNA: TGTGCCAGCTCGGAGCGGACAGGGGTGACAGATACGCAGTATTTT; CDR3 protein: CASSERTGVTDTQYF
clone size: NA; V gene: TRBV6-2/TRBV6-3; J gene: TRBJ2-1; D gene: NA; CDR3 DNA: TGTGCCAGCAGGAAGTCCGGGGCCATAAACAATGAGCAGTTCTTC; CDR3 protein: CASRKSGAINNEQFF
clone size: NA; V gene: TRBV4-1; J gene: TRBJ1-2; D gene: TRBD1; CDR3 DNA: TGCGCCAGCAGCCAAGTGGTAGGGGGCCACTATGGCTACACCTTC; CDR3 protein: CASSQVVGGHYGYTF
clone size: NA; V gene: TRBV18; J gene: TRBJ1-1; D gene: NA; CDR3 DNA: TGTGCCAGCTCACCCACGAGCGCTGAAGCTTTCTTT; CDR3 protein: CASSPTSAEAFF
clone size: NA; V gene: TRBV20-1; J gene: TRBJ2-6; D gene: NA; CDR3 DNA: TGCAGTGCTCCGACTGGATCTGGGGCCAACGTCCTGACTTTC; CDR3 protein: CSAPTGSGANVLTF
clone size: NA; V gene: TRBV7-7; J gene: TRBJ2-7; D gene: TRBD2; CDR3 DNA: TGTGCCAGCAGCTTAAACCCGACGGGAGGGGGGAAGTACTTC; CDR3 protein: CASSLNPTGGGKYF
clone size: NA; V gene: TRBV7-8; J gene: TRBJ1-1; D gene: NA; CDR3 DNA: TGTGCCAGCAGCTTAGAAAGGGCCAACACTGAAGCTTTCTTT; CDR3 protein: CASSLERANTEAFF
clone size: NA; V gene: TRBV12-3/TRBV12-4; J gene: TRBJ2-7; D gene: NA; CDR3 DNA: TGTGCCAGCAGTTCCCCCGGGATGGTCTACGAGCAGTACTTC; CDR3 protein: CASSSPGMVYEQYF
clone size: NA; V gene: TRBV7-9; J gene: TRBJ2-1; D gene: TRBD2; CDR3 DNA: TGTGCCAGCAGCTTAGACGGGACTAGTAGTAATGAGCAGTTCTTC; CDR3 protein: CASSLDGTSSNEQFF
clone size: NA; V gene: TRBV30; J gene: TRBJ1-1; D gene: TRBD1; CDR3 DNA: TGTGCCTGGGAGACAGGGATGAACACTGAAGCTTTCTTT; CDR3 protein: CAWETGMNTEAFF
clone size: NA; V gene: TRBV9; J gene: TRBJ2-1; D gene: NA; CDR3 DNA: TGTGCCAGCAGCGTAGTAGGCCGGGACGAGCAGTTCTTC; CDR3 protein: CASSVVGRDEQFF
clone size: NA; V gene: TRBV7-2; J gene: TRBJ2-4; D gene: NA; CDR3 DNA: TGTGCCAGCAGCTCATCCGGGGGAAACATTCAGTACTTC; CDR3 protein: CASSSSGGNIQYF
clone size: NA; V gene: TRBV5-1; J gene: TRBJ1-1; D gene: NA; CDR3 DNA: TGCGCCAGCAGCTTGGGTGGGCAGAACACTGAAGCTTTCTTT; CDR3 protein: CASSLGGQNTEAFF
clone size: NA; V gene: TRBV19; J gene: TRBJ2-7; D gene: NA; CDR3 DNA: TGTGCCAGTAGCCCTAGACACGAGACCTCCTACGAGCAGTACTTC; CDR3 protein: CASSPRHETSYEQYF
clone size: NA; V gene: TRBV12-3/TRBV12-4; J gene: TRBJ2-3; D gene: NA; CDR3 DNA: TGTGCCAGCAGTTTAGATGGGGCAGATACGCAGTATTTT; CDR3 protein: CASSLDGADTQYF
clone size: NA; V gene: TRBV5-4; J gene: TRBJ2-7; D gene: NA; CDR3 DNA: TGTGCCAGCAGCTTTCCCGGGTCCTCGGGAGAGCAGTACTTC; CDR3 protein: CASSFPGSSGEQYF
clone size: NA; V gene: TRBV24-1; J gene: TRBJ1-1; D gene: NA; CDR3 DNA: TGTGCCACCAGTGATTTTATCCTGGAGAGGGGAGTTTTCTTT; CDR3 protein: CATSDFILERGVFF
clone size: NA; V gene: TRBV3-1; J gene: TRBJ2-2; D gene: NA; CDR3 DNA: TGTGCCAGCCGCCTGGAGGGAGGGGAGCTGTTTTTT; CDR3 protein: CASRLEGGELFF
clone size: NA; V gene: TRBV30; J gene: TRBJ2-2; D gene: TRBD1; CDR3 DNA: TGTGCCTGGAGGACCGGACAGGGATCCACCGGGGAGCTGTTTTTT; CDR3 protein: CAWRTGQGSTGELFF
clone size: NA; V gene: TRBV19; J gene: TRBJ2-7; D gene: NA; CDR3 DNA: TGTGCCAGTAGTCCTCGGACAGGTGGGAGGACTTACGAGCAGTACTTC; CDR3 protein: CASSPRTGGRTYEQYF
clone size: NA; V gene: TRBV5-6; J gene: TRBJ1-5; D gene: NA; CDR3 DNA: TGTGCCAGCAGCTTGGGGCCAGGGGCCCAGCCCCAGCATTTT; CDR3 protein: CASSLGPGAQPQHF
clone size: NA; V gene: TRBV12-3/TRBV12-4; J gene: TRBJ2-5; D gene: NA; CDR3 DNA: TGTGCCAGCAACAAAAAGACCCAAGAGACCCAGTACTTC; CDR3 protein: CASNKKTQETQYF
clone size: NA; V gene: TRBV6-5; J gene: TRBJ2-3; D gene: NA; CDR3 DNA: TGTGCCAGCAGTTACTCTTGGGACGCGACAGATACGCAGTATTTT; CDR3 protein: CASSYSWDATDTQYF
clone size: NA; V gene: TRBV27; J gene: TRBJ1-3; D gene: NA; CDR3 DNA: TGTGCCAGCAGTTCAGGGGACGGAAACACCATATATTTT; CDR3 protein: CASSSGDGNTIYF
clone size: NA; V gene: TRBV5-5; J gene: TRBJ2-7; D gene: TRBD1; CDR3 DNA: TGTGCCAGCAGCGCCATCCAAAAAGGGACAGGGGGCTACGAGCAGTACTTC; CDR3 protein: CASSAIQKGTGGYEQYF
clone size: NA; V gene: TRBV9; J gene: TRBJ2-3; D gene: TRBD2; CDR3 DNA: TGTGCCAGCAGCGGACCGGGACTAGCGCCAGATACGCAGTATTTT; CDR3 protein: CASSGPGLAPDTQYF
clone size: NA; V gene: TRBV4-3; J gene: TRBJ2-7; D gene: NA; CDR3 DNA: TGCGCCAGCAGCCAAGATACTCGGTCCTACGAGCAGTACTTC; CDR3 protein: CASSQDTRSYEQYF
clone size: NA; V gene: TRBV15; J gene: TRBJ1-1; D gene: NA; CDR3 DNA: TGTGCCACCAGCAGAGATCGACAGAAAGCTTTCTTT; CDR3 protein: CATSRDRQKAFF
clone size: NA; V gene: TRBV12-3/TRBV12-4; J gene: TRBJ2-3; D gene: NA; CDR3 DNA: TGTGCCAGCAGTTTAGTGGCGAATAGGGTCCCAGATACGCAGTATTTT; CDR3 protein: CASSLVANRVPDTQYF
clone size: few; V gene: TRBV6-5; J gene: TRBJ1-1; D gene: TRBD1; CDR3 DNA: TGTGCCAGCAGTTATCCCTTAACAGGGGCCCAGAACACTGAAGCTTTCTTT; CDR3 protein: CASSYPLTGAQNTEAFF
clone size: NA; V gene: TRBV12-3/TRBV12-4; J gene: TRBJ2-2; D gene: NA; CDR3 DNA: TGTGCCAGCAGTCCCCCGGTAGGGGAGCTGTTTTTT; CDR3 protein: CASSPPVGELFF
clone size: NA; V gene: TRBV12-5; J gene: TRBJ2-1; D gene: NA; CDR3 DNA: TGTGCTAGTGGTTTGGTACCTCCCTTATACAATGAGCAGTTCTTC; CDR3 protein: CASGLVPPLYNEQFF
clone size: NA; V gene: TRBV27; J gene: TRBJ1-2; D gene: NA; CDR3 DNA: TGTGCCAGCAGTTCGATGAGGGTTCGGGGCTACACCTTC; CDR3 protein: CASSSMRVRGYTF
clone size: few; V gene: TRBV18; J gene: TRBJ1-1; D gene: NA; CDR3 DNA: TGTGCCAGCTCACCCTTGGGGACTGAAGCTTTCTTT; CDR3 protein: CASSPLGTEAFF
clone size: NA; V gene: TRBV12-3/TRBV12-4; J gene: TRBJ2-1; D gene: NA; CDR3 DNA: TGTGCCAGCAGTTTCCGGGAATCTGATGAGCAGTTCTTC; CDR3 protein: CASSFRESDEQFF
clone size: NA; V gene: TRBV12-3/TRBV12-4; J gene: TRBJ1-4; D gene: TRBD1; CDR3 DNA: TGTGCCAGCAACCTCGACAGGGTGAATGAAAAACTGTTTTTT; CDR3 protein: CASNLDRVNEKLFF
clone size: NA; V gene: TRBV18; J gene: TRBJ2-1; D gene: NA; CDR3 DNA: TGTGCCAGCTCACCGGGACTGCCCAGCTCCTACAATGAGCAGTTCTTC; CDR3 protein: CASSPGLPSSYNEQFF
clone size: NA; V gene: TRBV19; J gene: TRBJ2-7; D gene: NA; CDR3 DNA: TGTGCCAGTAGTATGCCAGGGGTCGGGTCCTACGAGCAGTACTTC; CDR3 protein: CASSMPGVGSYEQYF
clone size: NA; V gene: TRBV29-1; J gene: TRBJ2-6; D gene: NA; CDR3 DNA: TGCAGCGTTGCCTCCTCTGGGGCCAACGTCCTGACTTTC; CDR3 protein: CSVASSGANVLTF
clone size: NA; V gene: TRBV7-2; J gene: TRBJ2-5; D gene: TRBD2; CDR3 DNA: TGTGCCAGCAGCTCTGCCCGACTAGCGGGGGGTCGAGAGACCCAGTACTTC; CDR3 protein: CASSSARLAGGRETQYF
clone size: NA; V gene: TRBV20-1; J gene: TRBJ2-2; D gene: TRBD2; CDR3 DNA: TGCAGTGCTAGAGCGGGGGGAAACACCGGGGAGCTGTTTTTT; CDR3 protein: CSARAGGNTGELFF
clone size: NA; V gene: TRBV15; J gene: TRBJ1-1; D gene: NA; CDR3 DNA: TGTGCCACCAGCAGGCCCCCCCCCGGGGGGACTGAAGCTTTCTTT; CDR3 protein: CATSRPPPGGTEAFF
clone size: NA; V gene: TRBV29-1; J gene: TRBJ2-7; D gene: TRBD2; CDR3 DNA: TGCAGCGCAGGAAGCGGGAGCCTCTACGAGCAGTACTTC; CDR3 protein: CSAGSGSLYEQYF